One sample yielded the 28 T cell receptor beta chains listed below, sequenced in a study of blood T cell repertoires in COVID-19. Profiled with immunoSEQ multiplex PCR; TCRdb holds only in-frame clones, not every one. Of under 400,000 clones listed, approximately 89% are singletons. The material sequenced was peripheral blood. All receptors come from an older woman with COVID-19, enrolled during active disease.

The chain couples TRBV5-1 to TRBJ1-4; a weak D match, TRBD1 (6 bases). Looked up from germline, CDR1 is SGHRS and CDR2 is YFSETQ. There are 14 residues in the CDR3. V lost 0 bases and J lost 8, with 11 bases in between. The CDR3 nucleotides are TGCGCCAGCAGCTTGGGTTCAGGGGTAGAAAAACTGTTTTTT. Protein sequence: CASSLGSGVEKLFF.

The chain uses TRBV19 and TRBJ2-1; D is perhaps TRBD1 (6 bases). Trimming removed 5 bases from V and 6 bases from J, with 23 bases in between. CDR3 length: 17 amino acids. Germline CDR1 is LNHDA and CDR2 is SQIVND (reference sequence). CDR3 nucleotides: TGTGCCAGTAGTCCGGCAGGGGTGGAGTTGTGGGGCAATGAGCAGTTCTTC. It codes for CASSPAGVELWGNEQFF.

This chain joins TRBV28 and TRBJ1-1; maybe TRBD1 (6 bases). This CDR3 contains 14 residues. The V end lost 2 bases, the J end lost 0 bases, and 7 bases lay between the germline ends. From germline, CDR1 is MDHEN and CDR2 SYDVKM. The CDR3 nucleotides are TGTGCCAGCAGTTTAACAGGGCTGAACACTGAAGCTTTCTTT. This codes for CASSLTGLNTEAFF.

V usage is TRBV5-4 and J usage is TRBJ1-2, with TRBD1 identical over 7 bases. CDR1 is SGHNT and CDR2 is YYREEE in the germline V gene (reference sequence). The CDR3 covers 13 residues. Trimming cost V 2 bases and J 7 bases; bases outside gene matches: 5. CDR3 region: CASSFSGGGGYTF. CDR3 coding DNA: TGTGCCAGCAGCTTTTCAGGGGGAGGTGGCTACACCTTC. Full variable domain (remainder filled in from reference TRBV5-4 and TRBJ1-2): ETGVTQSPTHLIKTRGQQVTLRCSSQSGHNTVSWYQQALGQGPQFIFQYYREEENGRGNFPPRFSGLQFPNYSSELNVNALELDDSALYLCASSFSGGGGYTFGSGTRLTVV.

This rearrangement joins TRBV27 to TRBJ1-1, with TRBD1 as a possible D gene (5 bases). Trimming took off 1 base at V and 7 bases at J, with 22 bases between the two ends. Germline V gene lookup returns CDR1 MNHEY and CDR2 SMNVEV (reference sequence). The CDR3 contains 17 residues. CDR3 nucleotide sequence: TGTGCCAGCAGTTTATTTCATGCAGGGTCGAGTTGGAGTGAAGCTTTCTTT. This translates into CASSLFHAGSSWSEAFF.

The chain carries TRBV6-5 and TRBJ2-7, with D tentatively TRBD2 (7 bases). The CDR3 runs 14 residues. The V gene's germline CDR1 is MNHEY and CDR2 SVGAGI. Trimming took off 6 bases at V and 2 bases at J, with 14 bases between the two ends. CDR3 loop: CASRSRGAPYEQYF. CDR3 bases: TGTGCCAGCAGGTCCCGGGGGGCCCCCTACGAGCAGTACTTC.

The chain couples TRBV5-1 to TRBJ1-1; TRBD1 is a possible D gene (5 bases). CDR1 is SGHRS and CDR2 is YFSETQ in the germline V gene. V was trimmed by 6 bases and J by 0 bases, leaving 15 bases between them. The CDR3 is 15 amino acids. This CDR3 reads CASTFGAELNTEAFF. Here the CDR3 DNA reads TGCGCCAGCACATTTGGGGCCGAACTGAACACTGAAGCTTTCTTT.

This chain uses TRBV28 with TRBJ1-4; TRBD1 might be the D (6 bases). Germline V CDR1 and CDR2: MDHEN, SYDVKM. The CDR3 covers 17 residues. V lost 3 bases, J lost 4 bases, and 18 bases lay in between. CDR3 in amino acids: CASSFPARGGGNEKLFF. The CDR3 coding sequence is TGTGCCAGCAGTTTCCCCGCCCGGGGGGGCGGTAATGAAAAACTGTTTTTT.

This clone was observed once. V and J are TRBV5-4 and TRBJ1-2; D gene uncertain. The CDR3 has 13 residues. CDR1 is SGHNT and CDR2 is YYREEE in the germline V gene (reference sequence). Trimming took 4 bases from V and 6 from J, leaving 13 bases between them. CDR3: CASSPDWRDGYTF. As DNA, the CDR3 is TGTGCCAGCAGCCCCGATTGGAGAGATGGCTACACCTTC. The full variable domain, rest sourced from reference TRBV5-4 and TRBJ1-2, is ETGVTQSPTHLIKTRGQQVTLRCSSQSGHNTVSWYQQALGQGPQFIFQYYREEENGRGNFPPRFSGLQFPNYSSELNVNALELDDSALYLCASSPDWRDGYTFGSGTRLTVV.

This clone was counted a single time. The chain recombines TRBV11-2 with TRBJ2-1; D is unresolved. Per germline, CDR1 SGHAT and CDR2 FQNNGV. V was trimmed by 0 bases and J by 7 bases, leaving 13 bases between them. CDR3 length equals 15 residues. In nucleotides, the CDR3 is TGTGCCAGCAGCTTAGATATATTGCCAGGAAATGAGCAGTTCTTC. Amino acids: CASSLDILPGNEQFF.

V usage is TRBV6-5 and J usage is TRBJ1-1; 9 bases map to TRBD1. Germline V gives CDR1 MNHEY, CDR2 SVGAGI. The CDR3 length is 14 residues. The junction had 6 bases not matched to a gene; V was cut back by 6 bases and J by 4 bases. CDR3 sequence (DNA): TGTGCCAGCAGACCGACAGGGGGTCCCACTGAAGCTTTCTTT. It codes for CASRPTGGPTEAFF.

The V and J genes are TRBV2 and TRBJ1-6; D may be TRBD1 (6 bases). V was shortened by 3 bases and J by 8 bases, with 17 bases between the two germline ends. Germline V gene sequence: CDR1 SNHLY, CDR2 FYNNEI. This CDR3 region has 16 residues. This CDR3 is CASSDRGTTFYSPLHF. The CDR3 nucleotides read TGTGCCAGCAGTGATAGGGGGACCACCTTTTATTCACCCCTCCACTTT.

This rearrangement joins TRBV29-1 to TRBJ2-3, with 7 bases lining up with TRBD1. The CDR3 extends over 13 amino acids. Germline CDR1 reads SQVTM; CDR2 reads ANQGSEA. The junction had 3 bases not matched to a gene; V was cut back by 6 bases and J by 0 bases. The CDR3 is CSVGQASTDTQYF. Written as DNA, the CDR3 is TGCAGCGTCGGACAGGCTAGCACAGATACGCAGTATTTT.

This clone was counted only a few times. The chain links TRBV6-6 to TRBJ1-4, with 9 positions matching TRBD1. The CDR3 runs to 15 residues. V trimming: 5 bases; J trimming: 5 bases; junction bases outside the gene matches: 6. CDR1 MNHNY and CDR2 SVGAGI come from the germline V gene (reference sequence). The CDR3 loop is CASSARGTGNEKLFF. In DNA form, the CDR3 reads TGTGCCAGCAGTGCAAGAGGGACAGGGAATGAAAAACTGTTTTTT.

This chain connects TRBV4-2 to TRBJ2-2, with 7 bases matching TRBD1. V was pared by 4 bases and J by 6 bases, with 17 bases of the junction left unmatched. Germline V gene lookup returns CDR1 LGHNA and CDR2 YNFKEQ. CDR3 length: 18 residues. CDR3 loop: CASSPQPGQVMRPGELFF. The CDR3 DNA is TGTGCCAGCAGCCCCCAGCCCGGACAGGTGATGAGACCCGGGGAGCTGTTTTTT.

This chain uses TRBV7-3 with TRBJ2-3; D perhaps matches TRBD2 (6 bases). Trimming shortened V by 3 bases and J by 6 bases, and 13 bases separated the two germline ends. The CDR3 consists of 14 residues. Germline V lookup: CDR1 SGHTA, CDR2 FQGTGA. Here the CDR3 DNA reads TGTGCCAGCAGCTTCGGCGGGGCAGGGGATACGCAGTATTTT. Protein: CASSFGGAGDTQYF. Supplemented by reference TRBV7-3 and TRBJ2-3, the full variable domain reads GAGVSQTPSNKVTEKGKYVELRCDPISGHTALYWYRQSLGQGPEFLIYFQGTGAADDSGLPNDRFFAVRPEGSVSTLKIQRTERGDSAVYLCASSFGGAGDTQYFGPGTRLTVL.

The chain has TRBV7-9 and TRBJ2-1, with 10 bases lining up with TRBD2. J gave up 4 bases and V 3 bases, and 3 bases lay outside the gene matches. Germline V CDR1 and CDR2: SEHNR, FQNEAQ (reference sequence). This CDR3 is built from 15 residues. In DNA form, the CDR3 reads TGTGCCAGCAGCTTGGGAGCGGGGGGGTACAATGAGCAGTTCTTC. Encoded protein: CASSLGAGGYNEQFF.

CDR3 amino acids: CASSPFLSGTGGIQPQHF. CDR3 nucleotide sequence: TGTGCCAGCAGCCCTTTCTTATCCGGGACAGGGGGCATTCAGCCCCAGCATTTT. This sequence joins TRBV27 and TRBJ1-5; 12 nucleotides line up with TRBD1. This CDR3 contains 18 residues. Germline assignment: CDR1 MNHEY and CDR2 SMNVEV (reference sequence). Germline trimming cut 6 bases from V and 6 bases from J; bases unmatched to any gene: 15.

The V call is TRBV7-8, the J call TRBJ2-5, with D possibly TRBD1 on 6 matching bases. CDR3 size: 16 residues. The V gene's germline CDR1 is SGHVS and CDR2 FQNEAQ. V was cut by 5 bases and J by 4 bases, with 20 bases left in between. The CDR3 DNA reads as TGTGCCAGCAGCCCCCAGGTTACAGGGACGGGAGAGACCCAGTACTTC. It yields the protein CASSPQVTGTGETQYF.

The chain links TRBV6-5 to TRBJ1-2, with TRBD1 matching over 8 bases. The junction had 3 bases not matched to a gene; V was cut back by 2 bases and J by 4 bases. The CDR3 length is 14 residues. From germline, CDR1 is MNHEY and CDR2 SVGAGI. CDR3 DNA sequence: TGTGCCAGCAGTTACAGGGACAGGTTCTATGGCTACACCTTC. This gives the protein CASSYRDRFYGYTF.

This chain connects TRBV19 to TRBJ1-5; 10 positions agree with TRBD1. This CDR3 has 14 residues. Trimming at V came to 5 bases and at J to 6 bases, leaving 4 bases not matched to a gene. Germline V gene sequence: CDR1 LNHDA, CDR2 SQIVND (reference sequence). CDR3 sequence: CASSGQGGTQPQHF. CDR3 DNA: TGTGCCAGTAGTGGACAGGGGGGGACTCAGCCCCAGCATTTT. The complete variable domain, with remaining parts taken from reference TRBV19 and TRBJ1-5, reads DGGITQSPKYLFRKEGQNVTLSCEQNLNHDAMYWYRQDPGQGLRLIYYSQIVNDFQKGDIAEGYSVSREKKESFPLTVTSAQKNPTAFYLCASSGQGGTQPQHFGDGTRLSIL.

The chain has TRBV3-1 (or the pseudogene TRBV3-2) and TRBJ2-3; D is possibly TRBD1 (6 bases). The CDR3 consists of 13 residues. CDR1 LGHDT and CDR2 YNNKEL come from the germline V gene (reference sequence). V was shortened by 4 bases and J by 4 bases, with 9 bases between the two germline ends. CDR3 in DNA: TGTGCCAGCAGCCCGAAGGGGGCAGATACGCAGTATTTT. Amino acid sequence: CASSPKGADTQYF.

This chain uses TRBV2 with TRBJ2-2, with TRBD1 matching over 7 bases. The CDR3 sequence is 15 residues long. Trimming at V came to 5 bases and at J to 1 base, leaving 4 bases not matched to a gene. CDR1 SNHLY and CDR2 FYNNEI come from the germline V gene. The CDR3 loop reads CASSLGTVNTGELFF. CDR3 nucleotides: TGTGCCAGCAGTCTCGGGACAGTGAACACCGGGGAGCTGTTTTTT. Complete variable domain (other parts from reference TRBV2 and TRBJ2-2): EPEVTQTPSHQVTQMGQEVILRCVPISNHLYFYWYRQILGQKVEFLVSFYNNEISEKSEIFDDQFSVERPDGSNFTLKIRSTKLEDSAMYFCASSLGTVNTGELFFGEGSRLTVL.

This clone was observed once. V gene TRBV29-1 combines with J gene TRBJ2-5, with 16 bases identical to TRBD2. There are 14 residues in the CDR3. From germline, CDR1 is SQVTM and CDR2 ANQGSEA. The trim removed 7 bases at V and 3 bases at J, leaving 2 bases unmatched. Written as DNA, the CDR3 is TGCAGCGCCGGGACTAGCGGGGGGGAAGAGACCCAGTACTTC. Encoded protein: CSAGTSGGEETQYF. The complete variable domain, with remaining parts taken from reference TRBV29-1 and TRBJ2-5, reads SAVISQKPSRDICQRGTSLTIQCQVDSQVTMMFWYRQQPGQSLTLIATANQGSEATYESGFVIDKFPISRPNLTFSTLTVSNMSPEDSSIYLCSAGTSGGEETQYFGPGTRLLVL.

The gene calls are TRBV5-1 and TRBJ2-3; the D gene is possibly TRBD2 (6 bases). Germline-derived CDR1 and CDR2 are SGHRS and YFSETQ. The CDR3 loop spans 16 amino acids. Trimming pared 1 base from V and 1 base from J, leaving 13 bases between. The CDR3 sequence is CASSLPGSGRTDTQYF. For the CDR3, the DNA is TGCGCCAGCAGCTTGCCGGGGAGCGGGCGCACAGATACGCAGTATTTT.

The chain joins TRBV28 to TRBJ1-2, with 7 bases matching TRBD1. This CDR3 has 14 residues. Trimming removed 5 bases from V and 5 bases from J; junction bases left unmatched: 8. Germline loops: CDR1 MDHEN, CDR2 SYDVKM. CDR3 amino acids: CASSPTGAPYGYTF. The CDR3 bases are TGTGCCAGCAGTCCCACAGGGGCTCCTTATGGCTACACCTTC.

V usage is TRBV2 and J usage is TRBJ1-5; 8 positions agree with TRBD1. CDR1 is SNHLY, CDR2 FYNNEI, per germline. After removal of 3 bases from V and 7 bases from J, the junction contained 8 bases not matched to a gene. CDR3 length: 15 residues. The CDR3 region is CASSDSGGMWQPQHF. The DNA for the CDR3 is TGTGCCAGCAGTGACTCAGGGGGCATGTGGCAGCCCCAGCATTTT.

This sequence joins TRBV7-9 and TRBJ2-7; a possible D gene is TRBD1 (6 bases). CDR1 is SEHNR, CDR2 FQNEAQ, per germline (reference sequence). V lost 2 bases, J lost 3 bases, and 8 bases lay in between. The length of the CDR3 is 13 residues. The CDR3 sequence: CASSLMTGYEQYF. The CDR3 DNA sequence: TGTGCCAGCAGCTTAATGACAGGCTACGAGCAGTACTTC.